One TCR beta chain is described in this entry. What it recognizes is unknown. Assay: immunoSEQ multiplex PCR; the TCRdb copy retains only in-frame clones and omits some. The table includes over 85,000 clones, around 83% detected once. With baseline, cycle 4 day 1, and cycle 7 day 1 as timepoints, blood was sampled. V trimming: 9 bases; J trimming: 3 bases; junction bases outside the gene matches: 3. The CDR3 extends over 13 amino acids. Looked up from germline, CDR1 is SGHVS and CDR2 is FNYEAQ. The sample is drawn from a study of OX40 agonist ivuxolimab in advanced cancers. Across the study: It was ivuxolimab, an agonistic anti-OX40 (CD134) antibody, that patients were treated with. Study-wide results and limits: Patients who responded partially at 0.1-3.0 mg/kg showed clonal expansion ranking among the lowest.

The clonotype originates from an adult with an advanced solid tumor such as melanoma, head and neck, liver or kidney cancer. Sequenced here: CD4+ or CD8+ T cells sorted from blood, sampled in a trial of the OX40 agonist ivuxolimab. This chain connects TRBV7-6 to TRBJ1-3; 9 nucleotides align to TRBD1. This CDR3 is CARRTGVGNTIYF. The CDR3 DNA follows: TGTGCCAGAAGGACAGGGGTTGGAAACACCATATATTTT.